This T cell receptor beta chain comes out of a study of cytomegalovirus exposure and HLA in healthy donors. As for the study in general: A subsequent analysis stated that the 120 validation repertoires were run on the same platform as the approximately 700 first-cohort repertoires. The study, taken as a whole, reports: For most TCR sequences rarity was the rule, although some public TCRs occurred in many donors. A few of the chains that were CMV-associated were confirmed in vitro to be specific for CMV antigens.

Concerning this clone itself: The target antigen is unknown.

Method: immunoSEQ multiplex PCR; TCRdb's copy keeps in-frame clones and lacks some. The sample has about 120,000 clones; roughly 88% are singletons. V was pared by 7 bases and J by 1 base, with 19 bases between. CDR1 MRHNA and CDR2 SNTAGT come from the germline V gene. This CDR3 region has 16 residues. The sequence came from a woman aged 18-29 years in good health and CMV-seropositive. The source material was PBMCs. The genes are TRBV6-4 and TRBJ1-1; tentatively, D is TRBD1 (5 bases). The CDR3 protein is CASNVLPRTKNTEAFF. CDR3 nucleotides: TGTGCCAGCAACGTTTTGCCTAGGACAAAGAACACTGAAGCTTTCTTT.